The 14 T cell receptor beta chains below all came from one sample that was sequenced in a study of molecular identifiers for immune sequencing clone quantification (dated by TCRdb to 2017 to 2018). Library generation was performed with PCR. These reads were obtained on an Illumina HiSeq 4000. TCRdb redid the processing of the public reads, applying fastp at Q25 and MiXCR, and retained in-frame beta chains. Records with the same CDR3 protein are collapsed into one entry carrying the most frequent genes and DNA. Recorded for this sample are some 650,000 distinct CDR3 sequences; about 20% of them occurred a single time. The ten largest clones add up to roughly 0.9% of the sample. Specimen: naive CD8+ T cells from blood, with Jurkat cell RNA spiked in. What this sample's cell subset or site label stands for: FACS-sorted CD8+CD4-CCR7+CD45RA+ naive T cells. These receptors were collected from a human donor in good health. Some libraries in this study had Jurkat cell RNA spiked in.

This clonotype was seen a single time. A read error may explain this, as a much larger clone is one base away. The chain carries TRBV28 and TRBJ1-5, with a weak D call TRBD1 (5 bases). This CDR3 has 14 residues. The germline CDR1 and CDR2 sequences are MDHEN and SYDVKM. The CDR3 loop is CASRVDSSDQPQHF. Here the CDR3 DNA reads TGTGCCAGCAGGGTAGACAGTAGCGATCAGCCCCAGCATTTT.

The V and J genes are TRBV10-3 and TRBJ2-1, with 11 nucleotides matching TRBD2. The V and J ends lost 11 bases and 3 bases, in that order; junction bases with no gene match: 6. Germline V gene lookup returns CDR1 ENHRY and CDR2 SYGVKD. The CDR3 has 14 amino acids. In DNA, the CDR3 is TGTGCCGTCAAGGGACTAGCGGACTACAATGAGCAGTTCTTC. Its protein is CAVKGLADYNEQFF.

As concerns this clonotype: A read error is possible here, since a much larger clone lies one base away. The V gene is TRBV13, the J gene TRBJ2-7; 13 bases are shared with TRBD2. V shed 8 bases, J shed 2 bases, and the junction held 9 bases outside the gene matches. Germline V gene lookup returns CDR1 PRHDT and CDR2 FYEKMQ (reference sequence). The CDR3 runs to 16 residues. The CDR3 region is CASGPTGTSGTYEQYF. CDR3 in DNA: TGTGCCAGCGGCCCCACAGGGACTAGCGGGACCTACGAGCAGTACTTC.

This clonotype was found a few times. The genes are TRBV19 and TRBJ2-7; D is possibly TRBD2 (6 bases). The CDR3 covers 14 residues. Germline lookup yields CDR1 LNHDA and CDR2 SQIVND (reference sequence). V was shortened by 3 bases and J by 2 bases, with 11 bases between the two germline ends. CDR3 sequence reads: CASSIGGVAYEQYF. The CDR3 DNA reads TGTGCCAGTAGTATCGGCGGGGTTGCCTACGAGCAGTACTTC.

This clonotype was detected many times. The chain links TRBV7-6 to TRBJ2-3; 9 bases align to TRBD2. Per germline, CDR1 SGHVS and CDR2 FNYEAQ. CDR3 size: 16 residues. V shed 6 bases and J 0 bases; nucleotides not matched to a gene: 7. The CDR3 bases are TGTGCCAGCAGAACGGGACTAGCCGATAGCACAGATACGCAGTATTTT. The encoded protein is CASRTGLADSTDTQYF. The full variable domain, its missing parts supplied by reference TRBV7-6 and TRBJ2-3, is GAGVSQSPRYKVTKRGQDVALRCDPISGHVSLYWYRQALGQGPEFLTYFNYEAQQDKSGLPNDRFSAERPEGSISTLTIQRTEQRDSAMYRCASRTGLADSTDTQYFGPGTRLTVL.

Comment on this clonotype: This may arise from a read error, as a much more abundant clone is one base away. The chain links TRBV4-1 to TRBJ2-5, with 8 bases identical to TRBD2. Germline V gene data show CDR1 as MGHRA and CDR2 as YSYEKL. The CDR3 totals 15 residues. CDR3 nucleotide sequence: TGCGCCAGCAACCAAGGCGACGGGGGGGAAGAGACCCAGTACTTC. It translates to CASNQGDGGEETQYF.

This clonotype was seen repeatedly, ten times or more. The CDR3 DNA follows: TGCGCCAGCAGCACGGGCACTGTCGGGACCCTATTCGAGGAGACCCAGTACTTC. It codes for CASSTGTVGTLFEETQYF. The V call is TRBV5-1, the J call TRBJ2-5, with D perhaps TRBD1 or TRBD2 (5 bases each). This CDR3 comprises 18 residues. Trimming left V 4 bases short and J 5 bases short, with 27 bases between. From germline, CDR1 is SGHRS and CDR2 YFSETQ. Full variable domain (outside the CDR3, taken from reference TRBV5-1 and TRBJ2-5): KAGVTQTPRYLIKTRGQQVTLSCSPISGHRSVSWYQQTPGQGLQFLFEYFSETQRNKGNFPGRFSGRQFSNSRSEMNVSTLELGDSALYLCASSTGTVGTLFEETQYFGPGTRLLVL.

This chain uses TRBV6-2 or TRBV6-3 with TRBJ2-1, with D hard to call. The V and J ends lost 3 bases and 12 bases respectively, with 15 bases between them. CDR1 MNHEY and CDR2 SVGEGT come from the germline V gene. This CDR3 has 13 amino acids. CDR3 sequence: CASSYSLPSGQFF. CDR3 in DNA: TGTGCCAGCAGTTATTCGCTCCCCAGTGGGCAGTTCTTC.

This clonotype came up many times. V and J are TRBV29-1 and TRBJ1-1; D may be TRBD1 (6 bases). CDR3 length equals 13 residues. V lost 4 bases and J lost 1, with 10 bases in between. The germline gives CDR1 SQVTM, CDR2 ANQGSEA. The CDR3 DNA follows: TGCAGCGTTGGGGACATAGAGAACACTGAAGCTTTCTTT. This sequence encodes CSVGDIENTEAFF.

This clonotype was observed a handful of times. V gene TRBV5-4 combines with J gene TRBJ2-7; D gene uncertain. The CDR3 has 14 amino acids. Germline values: CDR1 SGHNT, CDR2 YYREEE (reference sequence). V was shortened by 0 bases and J by 2 bases, with 9 bases between the two germline ends. CDR3 amino acids: CASSLGDIPYEQYF. Written as DNA, the CDR3 is TGTGCCAGCAGCTTGGGCGACATCCCCTACGAGCAGTACTTC.

On this clonotype: This may come from a read error, since a much larger clone is one base off. The chain has TRBV12-3 or TRBV12-4 and TRBJ2-3, with D possibly matching TRBD1 (7 bases). This CDR3 region has 15 residues. The germline V and J ends were trimmed by 7 bases and 2 bases, with 16 bases remaining between them. This chain's CDR3 is CASTPWRGLTDTQYF. In DNA, the CDR3 is TGTGCCAGCACCCCATGGAGGGGGCTCACAGATACGCAGTATTTT.

About this clonotype: A much larger clone lies a single base off, so this may be a read error. The V call is TRBV28, the J call TRBJ2-7, with D tentatively TRBD2 (6 bases). The CDR3 runs to 14 residues. CDR1 and CDR2 (germline): MDHEN, SYDVKM. The CDR3 spells CAGSKLASRYEQYF. The DNA for the CDR3 is TGTGCCGGCAGTAAACTAGCTTCCCGCTACGAGCAGTACTTC.

About this clonotype itself: A clone one base away is much larger, so this may be a read error. Likely a read error: the CDR3 ends without its conserved phenylalanine or tryptophan. The chain couples TRBV29-1 to TRBJ2-7; TRBD2 matches at 7 bases. The ends lost 1 base at V and 4 bases at J; junction bases unmatched: 4. The length of the CDR3 is 13 residues. Germline lookup yields CDR1 SQVTM and CDR2 ANQGSEA. CDR3 protein: CSVEVGGSYEQYL. CDR3 coding DNA: TGCAGCGTTGAAGTGGGGGGGAGTTACGAGCAGTACCTC.

Comments on this clonotype: This could be a read error, since a much larger clone is one nucleotide away. The chain uses TRBV7-6 and TRBJ2-7; 8 bases are shared with TRBD2. This CDR3 has 18 amino acids. Germline V CDR1 and CDR2: SGHVS, FNYEAQ. The CDR3 sequence: CASSLGGPGLAGSYVQYF. The DNA for the CDR3 is TGTGCCAGCAGCTTAGGTGGACCCGGACTAGCTGGATCCTACGTGCAGTACTTC.